Listed below are T cell receptor beta chains from one sample, sequenced in a study of CD8 T cells in Susac syndrome. TCRdb fed the immunoSEQ multiplex PCR reads into MiXCR, producing one record per CDR3 protein. Among about 290,000 distinct CDR3 sequences listed, around 91% were seen once. The sample consisted of CD8+ T cells from PBMCs. The receptor source for this set is a human donor with multiple sclerosis. Each CDR3 is given with its conserved first and last residue. A D gene is named only where the DNA matches it firmly. Size values are once, few and many counts, or a class for expanded clones, and some rows have none.

>.|.|TRBJ2-5|TRBV5-1
CASSLVFGSPVPQETQYF
TGCGCCAGCAGCTTGGTGTTTGGCAGCCCTGTACCTCAAGAGACCCAGTACTTC
>.|.|TRBJ2-7|TRBV20-1
CSARDLGEESNEQYF
TGCAGTGCTAGAGATCTCGGGGAGGAGTCCAACGAGCAGTACTTC
>.|TRBD1|TRBJ1-1|TRBV20-1
CSARVDRGLEAEAFF
TGCAGTGCTAGAGTCGACAGGGGTCTTGAGGCTGAAGCTTTCTTT
>.|TRBD1|TRBJ1-2|TRBV6-4
CATGQGIRYGYTF
TGTGCCACGGGACAGGGGATACGGTATGGCTACACCTTC
>.|TRBD2|TRBJ2-1|TRBV5-6
CASSFLAGEYNEQFF
TGTGCCAGCAGTTTTCTAGCGGGAGAGTACAATGAGCAGTTCTTC
>.|.|TRBJ2-3|TRBV7-2
CASSVDLTDTQYF
TGTGCCAGCAGCGTGGACCTCACAGATACGCAGTATTTT
>.|.|TRBJ2-3|TRBV10-3
CAITPVWSTDTQYF
TGTGCCATCACCCCTGTATGGTCCACAGATACGCAGTATTTT
>.|.|TRBJ2-2|TRBV21-1
CASSKVRFPNTGELFF
TGTGCCAGCAGCAAAGTGCGTTTCCCGAACACCGGGGAGCTGTTTTTT
>.|TRBD2|TRBJ2-7|TRBV9
CASSVGSGGAYEQYF
TGTGCCAGCAGCGTAGGTTCGGGGGGAGCCTACGAGCAGTACTTC
>.|TRBD2|TRBJ2-1|TRBV7-9
CASSVTSGSYNEQFF
TGTGCCAGCAGTGTGACTAGCGGATCCTACAATGAGCAGTTCTTC
>.|.|TRBJ2-3|TRBV29-1
CSVVARTTMTQYF
TGCAGCGTTGTAGCGCGTACCACTATGACGCAGTATTTT
>.|.|TRBJ1-2|TRBV15
CATSREANYGYTF
TGTGCCACCAGCAGAGAGGCTAACTATGGCTACACCTTC
>.|.|TRBJ1-2|TRBV27
CASFGGDVNYGYTF
TGTGCCAGCTTCGGGGGCGATGTTAACTATGGCTACACCTTC
>.|.|TRBJ2-3|TRBV4-3
CASSLQAVLAPTTDTQYF
TGCGCCAGCAGCCTTCAAGCTGTACTAGCTCCGACCACAGATACGCAGTATTTT
>.|.|TRBJ2-2|TRBV11-3
CASSLARGTGELFF
TGTGCCAGCAGCTTAGCCCGGGGCACCGGGGAGCTGTTTTTT
>.|.|TRBJ1-6|TRBV20-1
CSARVVGEGHLYNSPLHF
TGCAGTGCTAGAGTTGTTGGCGAGGGCCACCTCTATAATTCACCCCTCCACTTT
>.|.|TRBJ1-4|TRBV27
CASSLLPASTNEKLFF
TGTGCCAGCAGTCTCCTTCCCGCATCGACTAATGAAAAACTGTTTTTT
>.|.|TRBJ1-2|TRBV7-9
CASSLAPRGGYTF
TGTGCCAGCAGCTTAGCCCCCCGGGGTGGCTACACCTTC
>.|.|TRBJ2-1|TRBV19
CASSILIGGEQFF
TGTGCCAGTAGTATACTCATAGGGGGTGAGCAGTTCTTC
>.|TRBD1|TRBJ2-3|TRBV7-9
CASTPASEGAPSTDTQYF
TGTGCCAGCACCCCCGCTAGTGAGGGGGCCCCTAGCACAGATACGCAGTATTTT
>once|.|TRBJ2-2|TRBV4-3
CASSQQGIGDTGELFF
TGCGCCAGCAGCCAACAAGGAATAGGGGACACCGGGGAGCTGTTTTTT
>.|TRBD1|TRBJ2-4|TRBV30
CAWDPTGGLTKNIQYF
TGTGCCTGGGACCCAACAGGGGGCTTGACCAAAAACATTCAGTACTTC
>.|TRBD2|TRBJ2-7|TRBV5-8
CASSWGLAGIYEQYF
TGTGCCAGCAGCTGGGGACTAGCGGGAATCTACGAGCAGTACTTC
>.|.|TRBJ1-4|TRBV15
CATSRDNGGPSGGKLFF
TGTGCCACCAGCAGAGATAACGGTGGACCCTCGGGGGGAAAACTGTTTTTT
>.|.|TRBJ1-3|TRBV7-9
CASSLAGPSGNTIYF
TGTGCCAGCAGCTTAGCAGGGCCCTCTGGAAACACCATATATTTT
>.|.|TRBJ2-5|TRBV4-2
CASSPRWVAAETQYF
TGTGCCAGCAGCCCCCGGTGGGTAGCGGCGGAGACCCAGTACTTC
>once|.|TRBJ2-2|TRBV6-2/TRBV6-3
CASSYPRGTLDTGELFF
TGTGCCAGCAGTTACCCTAGGGGGACACTAGACACCGGGGAGCTGTTTTTT
>once|TRBD1|TRBJ2-3|TRBV27
CASSLGTEYYTQYF
TGTGCCAGCAGTCTCGGGACAGAGTATTATACGCAGTATTTT
>.|.|TRBJ2-7|TRBV4-3
CASSLTFGNEQYF
TGCGCCAGCAGCCTCACGTTCGGGAACGAGCAGTACTTC
>.|.|TRBJ1-3|TRBV7-9
CASSPIISGNTIYF
TGTGCCAGCAGCCCCATCATCTCTGGAAACACCATATATTTT
>.|TRBD1|TRBJ2-2|TRBV19
CASSIRGQGATGELFF
TGTGCCAGTAGTATACGGGGACAGGGGGCGACCGGGGAGCTGTTTTTT
>.|.|TRBJ1-2|TRBV4-1
CASSQTFSTGRNYGYTF
TGCGCCAGCAGCCAAACCTTTTCGACAGGTAGAAACTATGGCTACACCTTC
>.|.|TRBJ2-7|TRBV12-3/TRBV12-4
CASSPEMSYEQYF
TGTGCCAGCAGCCCTGAGATGTCCTACGAGCAGTACTTC
>.|.|TRBJ2-7|TRBV29-1
CSVVDSLGYEQYF
TGCAGCGTGGTAGACAGCTTAGGCTACGAGCAGTACTTC
>once|TRBD2|TRBJ2-1|TRBV5-1
CASSLMSGGDNEQFF
TGCGCCAGCAGCTTGATGTCGGGGGGAGACAATGAGCAGTTCTTC
>.|.|TRBJ2-5|TRBV5-6
CASSLVKLAGETQYF
TGTGCCAGCAGCTTGGTTAAACTAGCTGGAGAGACCCAGTACTTC
>.|TRBD2|TRBJ2-7|TRBV27
CASSPSGGGYEQYF
TGTGCCAGCTCCCCTAGCGGGGGCGGTTACGAGCAGTACTTC
>.|.|TRBJ2-1|TRBV10-3
CAISEAVGPSSYNEQFF
TGTGCCATCAGTGAGGCGGTGGGGCCTAGCTCCTACAATGAGCAGTTCTTC
>.|TRBD1|TRBJ1-2|TRBV27
CASSLSSGGHYGYTF
TGTGCCAGCAGTTTATCCTCAGGGGGCCACTATGGCTACACCTTC
>.|.|TRBJ1-2|TRBV29-1
CSVVSSNDYGYTF
TGCAGCGTTGTATCCAGCAACGACTATGGCTACACCTTC
>.|.|TRBJ1-2|TRBV29-1
CSVGEWARDGYTF
TGCAGCGTGGGGGAATGGGCCAGAGATGGCTACACCTTC
>.|.|TRBJ1-5|TRBV27
CASSFGGSQPQHF
TGTGCCAGCAGTTTTGGTGGCAGTCAGCCCCAGCATTTT
>once|.|TRBJ2-3|TRBV6-2/TRBV6-3
CASSLYREVADTQYF
TGTGCCAGCAGCCTATACAGGGAGGTAGCAGATACGCAGTATTTT
>.|.|TRBJ1-2|TRBV27
CASSSLGLNYGYTF
TGTGCCAGCAGTTCGTTGGGTTTGAACTATGGCTACACCTTC
>.|.|TRBJ1-2|TRBV28
CASSWSGRGLGEGGYTF
TGTGCCAGCAGTTGGTCCGGGAGAGGGCTAGGAGAGGGTGGCTACACCTTC
>.|.|TRBJ2-7|TRBV20-1
CSAKGPTSYEQYF
TGCAGTGCTAAGGGGCCAACTTCCTACGAGCAGTACTTC
>.|.|TRBJ2-2|TRBV4-1
CASSQPLGSTGELFF
TGCGCCAGCAGCCAACCACTAGGAAGCACCGGGGAGCTGTTTTTT
>.|.|TRBJ2-1|TRBV19
CASSSRLNEQFF
TGTGCCAGTAGTAGCCGGTTGAATGAGCAGTTCTTC
>.|.|TRBJ2-1|TRBV6-6
CASSYSSTGNEQFF
TGTGCCAGCAGTTACTCAAGCACGGGAAATGAGCAGTTCTTC
>once|.|TRBJ2-7|TRBV4-3
CANSQALGTYEQYF
TGCGCCAACAGCCAGGCGCTTGGTACCTACGAGCAGTACTTC
>.|.|TRBJ2-7|TRBV3-1
CASSQDPDKILYEQYF
TGTGCCAGCAGCCAAGATCCGGACAAGATACTCTACGAGCAGTACTTC
>.|.|TRBJ2-2|TRBV27
CASSFITGTQTGELFF
TGTGCCAGCAGTTTTATTACGGGTACCCAAACCGGGGAGCTGTTTTTT
>.|.|TRBJ2-1|TRBV19
CASSIKRSTPLNEQFF
TGTGCCAGTAGTATTAAGAGATCGACACCTCTAAATGAGCAGTTCTTC
>.|TRBD1|TRBJ1-4|TRBV5-8
CASSSTGGITTNEKLFF
TGTGCCAGCAGCTCGACAGGGGGCATCACAACTAATGAAAAACTGTTTTTT
>.|.|TRBJ2-7|TRBV20-1
CSAYNRALSYEQYF
TGCAGTGCCTACAACAGGGCCCTAAGTTACGAGCAGTACTTC
>.|.|TRBJ2-5|TRBV6-5
CASSYRETETQYF
TGTGCCAGCAGTTACAGGGAGACAGAGACCCAGTACTTC
>.|.|TRBJ2-3|TRBV4-2
CASSPRETGAVDTQYF
TGTGCCAGCAGCCCCCGGGAAACGGGGGCTGTAGATACGCAGTATTTT